The next 28 T cell receptor beta chains were all read from a single sample in a study of cytomegalovirus exposure and HLA in healthy donors. The PCR employed 60 Vbeta primers together with 13 Jbeta primers. This table comes from immunoSEQ multiplex PCR, and its TCRdb copy is limited to in-frame clones, with some not included. Found here are roughly 290,000 clones, about 90% of them singletons; the top ten hold roughly 2.1%. Material: PBMCs. These receptors were collected from a woman in her late teens or twenties in good health and CMV-seronegative.

The V and J genes are TRBV5-4 and TRBJ2-3; tentatively, D is TRBD1 (5 bases). CDR1 and CDR2 from the germline V gene are SGHNT and YYREEE (reference sequence). Trimming cost V 3 bases and J 4 bases, with 15 bases left between them. CDR3 size: 15 residues. The CDR3 DNA follows: TGTGCCAGCAGCTACCGCAACCAGGGTGCAGATACGCAGTATTTT. It translates to CASSYRNQGADTQYF. Full variable domain (remainder filled in from reference TRBV5-4 and TRBJ2-3): ETGVTQSPTHLIKTRGQQVTLRCSSQSGHNTVSWYQQALGQGPQFIFQYYREEENGRGNFPPRFSGLQFPNYSSELNVNALELDDSALYLCASSYRNQGADTQYFGPGTRLTVL.

CDR3 DNA: TGTGCCAGCAGCCAAGAAATAGGGGTAGGAAACACCATATATTTT. This codes for CASSQEIGVGNTIYF. V and J are TRBV4-2 and TRBJ1-3; perhaps TRBD1 as D (5 bases). The CDR3 is 15 amino acids. Per the germline V gene, CDR1 is LGHNA and CDR2 is YNFKEQ. V lost 0 bases to trimming and J lost 4 bases, with 10 bases between them.

Turning to this clone: This CDR3 is also generated by other DNA sequences in the sample. The chain uses TRBV5-1 and TRBJ2-5, with a tentative D call TRBD1 (6 bases). V was trimmed by 2 bases and J by 5 bases, leaving 10 bases between them. This CDR3 is 13 amino acids long. CDR1 and CDR2 from the germline V gene are SGHRS and YFSETQ. CDR3 protein: CASSLQGPETQYF. As DNA, the CDR3 is TGCGCCAGCAGCTTACAGGGCCCCGAGACCCAGTACTTC.

The genes are TRBV5-1 and TRBJ1-6, with D tentatively TRBD1 (6 bases). Trimming took off 4 bases at V and 7 bases at J, with 12 bases between the two ends. This CDR3 has 14 residues. CDR1 SGHRS and CDR2 YFSETQ come from the germline V gene. The CDR3 reads CASSLDSLNSPLHF. For the CDR3, the DNA is TGCGCCAGCAGCCTGGACAGTCTAAATTCACCCCTCCACTTT.

The chain links TRBV7-2 to TRBJ1-1; D possibly corresponds to TRBD1 (5 bases). Germline assignment: CDR1 SGHTA and CDR2 FQGNSA. The length of the CDR3 is 14 residues. V was clipped by 5 bases and J by 5 bases, with 15 bases between them. The CDR3 coding sequence is TGTGCCAGCAGCCCGGGAGGGGCGCGAACTGAAGCTTTCTTT. This gives the protein CASSPGGARTEAFF.

This clone has a single count. This rearrangement joins TRBV7-8 to TRBJ1-5; possible D gene TRBD1, 5 bases. Trimming took 0 bases from V and 6 from J, leaving 15 bases between them. The CDR3 loop spans 16 amino acids. Germline CDR1 SGHVS, CDR2 FQNEAQ. The CDR3 loop is CASSLARAGIGQPQHF. In DNA, the CDR3 is TGTGCCAGCAGCTTAGCAAGGGCAGGGATAGGTCAGCCCCAGCATTTT.

This CDR3 is CASSFQTGVAGANVLTF. For the CDR3, the DNA is TGTGCCAGCAGCTTCCAGACAGGGGTTGCGGGGGCCAACGTCCTGACTTTC. The chain employs TRBV7-3 and TRBJ2-6; 8 bases are shared with TRBD1. The V gene end was trimmed by 3 bases and the J gene end by 4 bases; junction bases not matched to a gene: 8. Germline V CDR1 and CDR2: SGHTA, FQGTGA. This CDR3 is built from 17 residues.

The chain couples TRBV1 to TRBJ1-1; the table assigns TRBD1, which was not confirmed against the DNA. TRBV1 is listed as a pseudogene. This CDR3 is built from 16 residues. In DNA form, the CDR3 reads TGCACCAGCAGCCAAGAGCTCGCCAGGGGTCGTGATGAAGCTTTCTTT. It codes for CTSSQELARGRDEAFF.

The rearrangement joins TRBV5-1 to TRBJ1-1, with 7 bases fitting TRBD1. Germline CDR1 is SGHRS and CDR2 is YFSETQ. The CDR3 sequence is 17 residues long. Trimming took 5 bases from V and 0 from J; bases not matched to a gene: 13. The CDR3 region has the DNA TGCGCCAGCAGGCCAGCTACCGGGACAGCCATGAACACTGAAGCTTTCTTT. Translation gives CASRPATGTAMNTEAFF.

The chain uses TRBV5-4 and TRBJ1-2, with 9 bases fitting TRBD1. V shed 4 bases, J shed 4 bases, and the junction held 5 bases outside the gene matches. The germline V gene encodes CDR1 SGHNT and CDR2 YYREEE (reference sequence). This CDR3 region has 14 residues. CDR3 DNA: TGTGCCAGCAGCCTCGGACAGGGGACCTATGGCTACACCTTC. Protein: CASSLGQGTYGYTF.

This sequence joins TRBV4-1 and TRBJ2-5; 14 bases are a match to TRBD2. CDR1 and CDR2 (germline): MGHRA, YSYEKL. This CDR3 is 16 amino acids long. V trimming: 1 base; J trimming: 5 bases; junction bases outside the gene matches: 3. CDR3 sequence: CASSQAGLAGVETQYF. As DNA, the CDR3 is TGCGCCAGCAGCCAAGCGGGACTAGCGGGGGTGGAGACCCAGTACTTC.

J is TRBJ2-5 and V is TRBV9; 12 nucleotides line up with TRBD2. CDR1 is SGDLS, CDR2 YYNGEE, per germline. The CDR3 is 16 residues long. V lost 0 bases, J lost 5 bases, and 5 bases stayed unmatched. CDR3 sequence reads: CASSVASGLAGETQYF. The DNA for the CDR3 is TGTGCCAGCAGCGTAGCTTCAGGACTAGCGGGGGAGACCCAGTACTTC.

Notes on this clone: The junction differs from germline at one of its ends, possibly a read error. The V and J genes are TRBV7-7 and TRBJ2-7; TRBD2 might be the D (5 bases). CDR3 size: 13 residues. CDR1 is SSHAT and CDR2 is FNYEAQ in the germline V gene (reference sequence). The CDR3, as DNA: TGTGCTAGCAGCATTGGGAGAGACTACGAGCAGTACTTC. Residues: CASSIGRDYEQYF.

This chain links TRBV10-1 with TRBJ1-2; D is possibly TRBD1 (6 bases). Looked up from germline, CDR1 is WNHNN and CDR2 is SYGVQD (reference sequence). CDR3 size: 13 residues. Trimming shortened V by 4 bases and J by 5 bases, and 11 bases separated the two germline ends. For the CDR3, the DNA is TGCGCCAGCAGTGCCGGGGGGGCGTATGGCTACACCTTC. Protein sequence: CASSAGGAYGYTF.

CDR3 DNA: TGTGCCAGCACGGACAGTCGCCGGAGAACCCAGTACTTC. Its translation: CASTDSRRRTQYF. V is TRBV2 and J is TRBJ2-5; a weak D match, TRBD1 (6 bases). Germline CDR1 and CDR2: SNHLY and FYNNEI. V was clipped by 7 bases and J by 8 bases, with 17 bases between them. The CDR3 consists of 13 residues.

V usage is TRBV6-5 and J usage is TRBJ1-2; 9 nucleotides match TRBD1. The germline CDR1 and CDR2 sequences are MNHEY and SVGAGI. Trimming at V came to 6 bases and at J to 6 bases, leaving 5 bases not matched to a gene. The CDR3 extends over 13 amino acids. The CDR3 spells CASRGTGMDGYTF. CDR3 coding DNA: TGTGCCAGCAGGGGGACAGGGATGGATGGCTACACCTTC.

This clone was observed a handful of times. The V and J genes are TRBV6-5 and TRBJ1-1, with 8 bases identical to TRBD1. This CDR3 contains 15 residues. Unmatched junction bases numbered 9, after V lost 5 bases and J lost 4 bases. Germline V gene data show CDR1 as MNHEY and CDR2 as SVGAGI. CDR3 protein: CASSPQSGGVTEAFF. The DNA of the CDR3 is TGTGCCAGCAGTCCCCAATCAGGGGGCGTCACTGAAGCTTTCTTT.

This clone was observed once. This chain joins TRBV7-3 and TRBJ1-2; possibly TRBD1 for D (6 bases). This CDR3 contains 13 residues. The germline V gene has CDR1 SGHTA and CDR2 FQGTGA. V shed 6 bases and J shed 5 bases, with 13 bases lying between them. The DNA of the CDR3 is TGTGCCAGCAGTCTGGACAGAGGTTATGGCTACACCTTC. It is translated as CASSLDRGYGYTF.

The rearrangement uses TRBV27 and TRBJ1-5, with 7 bases matching TRBD1. This CDR3 contains 14 residues. The junction had 6 bases not matched to a gene; V was cut back by 5 bases and J by 5 bases. CDR1 and CDR2 (germline): MNHEY, SMNVEV (reference sequence). The CDR3 DNA reads as TGTGCCAGCAGTACTCGACAGGGTCATCAGCCCCAGCATTTT. Translated, it gives CASSTRQGHQPQHF.

The V gene is TRBV29-1, the J gene TRBJ2-3, with a weak D call TRBD1 (6 bases). Germline values: CDR1 SQVTM, CDR2 ANQGSEA. With 3 bases removed from V and 7 bases from J, the gap between germline ends came to 14 bases. This CDR3 has 13 residues. CDR3 sequence reads: CSVEGRDTHTQYF. Here the CDR3 DNA reads TGCAGCGTTGAGGGACGGGACACCCATACGCAGTATTTT.

This clone was recorded only once. In DNA form, the CDR3 reads TGTGCCCTGTCGGGGGATCCAGATACGCAGTATTTT. Its translation is CALSGDPDTQYF. The V call is TRBV7-9, the J call TRBJ2-3; maybe TRBD2 (6 bases). V gave up 11 bases and J gave up 4 bases, with 13 bases separating them. CDR1 and CDR2 from the germline V gene are SEHNR and FQNEAQ (reference sequence). The CDR3 covers 12 residues.

This chain links TRBV7-6 with TRBJ2-5; a possible D gene is TRBD1 (6 bases). V lost 0 bases and J 2 bases, leaving 7 bases between the germline ends. CDR3 size: 14 residues. The germline CDR1 and CDR2 sequences are SGHVS and FNYEAQ. The CDR3 here is CASSLAGAQETQYF. The CDR3 nucleotides read TGTGCCAGCAGCTTAGCGGGGGCTCAAGAGACCCAGTACTTC.

The V call is TRBV19, the J call TRBJ2-1; D is undetermined. The CDR3 contains 16 residues. Trimming took 1 base from V and 0 from J, leaving 10 bases between them. Germline V gives CDR1 LNHDA, CDR2 SQIVND (reference sequence). The CDR3 DNA follows: TGTGCCAGTAGTATAGTCGGTTTGGTCTCCTACAATGAGCAGTTCTTC. This translates into CASSIVGLVSYNEQFF.

The genes are TRBV5-1 and TRBJ2-5; 10 nucleotides agree with TRBD2. The CDR3 has 15 amino acids. After removal of 5 bases from V and 5 bases from J, the junction contained 9 bases not matched to a gene. Germline V CDR1 and CDR2: SGHRS, YFSETQ. This CDR3 reads CASRGSGGAAETQYF. CDR3 in DNA: TGCGCCAGCAGGGGAAGCGGGGGGGCCGCGGAGACCCAGTACTTC.

The CDR3, as DNA: TGTGCCAGCAGCTTAGGTCGACGGGAGGGGGTGGAGGGCTACACCTTC. As protein: CASSLGRREGVEGYTF. The chain links TRBV7-2 to TRBJ1-2, with a possible D match to TRBD1 (6 bases). The CDR3 loop spans 16 amino acids. Germline V gives CDR1 SGHTA, CDR2 FQGNSA. Trimming shortened V by 1 base and J by 8 bases, and 20 bases separated the two germline ends.

The chain carries TRBV5-1 and TRBJ2-5; D may be TRBD2 (6 bases). The V gene's germline CDR1 is SGHRS and CDR2 YFSETQ. This CDR3 spans 14 amino acids. Trimming took off 0 bases at V and 4 bases at J, with 10 bases between the two ends. CDR3 loop: CASSLGLGGETQYF. As DNA, the CDR3 is TGCGCCAGCAGCTTGGGGCTGGGGGGAGAGACCCAGTACTTC. The full variable domain, in which reference TRBV5-1 and TRBJ2-5 provide the parts outside the CDR3, is KAGVTQTPRYLIKTRGQQVTLSCSPISGHRSVSWYQQTPGQGLQFLFEYFSETQRNKGNFPGRFSGRQFSNSRSEMNVSTLELGDSALYLCASSLGLGGETQYFGPGTRLLVL.

J is TRBJ2-7 and V is TRBV29-1, with D perhaps TRBD2 (5 bases). Germline CDR1 and CDR2: SQVTM and ANQGSEA. The CDR3 has 13 amino acids. V lost 6 bases and J lost 1, with 13 bases in between. DNA of the CDR3: TGCAGCGTGAGGGTCCCTAGATCCTACGAGCAGTACTTC. This encodes CSVRVPRSYEQYF.

This clone was seen more than once but under ten times. The chain couples TRBV11-3 to TRBJ1-1, with a tentative D call TRBD1 (6 bases). V shed 4 bases and J shed 6 bases, with 9 bases lying between them. Germline V gene lookup returns CDR1 SGHNT and CDR2 YENEEA. The CDR3 is made up of 12 amino acids. CDR3: CASSSRQAEAFF. In DNA form, the CDR3 reads TGTGCCAGCAGCTCTCGACAGGCTGAAGCTTTCTTT.